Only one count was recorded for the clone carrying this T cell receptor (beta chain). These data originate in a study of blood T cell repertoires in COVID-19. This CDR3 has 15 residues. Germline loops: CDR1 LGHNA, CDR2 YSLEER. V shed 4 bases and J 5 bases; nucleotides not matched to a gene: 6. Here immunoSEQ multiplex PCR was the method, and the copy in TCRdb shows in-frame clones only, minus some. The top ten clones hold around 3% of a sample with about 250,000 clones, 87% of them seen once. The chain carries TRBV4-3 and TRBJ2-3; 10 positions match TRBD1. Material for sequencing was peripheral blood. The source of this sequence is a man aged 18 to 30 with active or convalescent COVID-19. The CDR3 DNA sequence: TGCGCCAGCAGCCCGGGACAGGGGTTTGGAGATACGCAGTATTTT. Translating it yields CASSPGQGFGDTQYF.